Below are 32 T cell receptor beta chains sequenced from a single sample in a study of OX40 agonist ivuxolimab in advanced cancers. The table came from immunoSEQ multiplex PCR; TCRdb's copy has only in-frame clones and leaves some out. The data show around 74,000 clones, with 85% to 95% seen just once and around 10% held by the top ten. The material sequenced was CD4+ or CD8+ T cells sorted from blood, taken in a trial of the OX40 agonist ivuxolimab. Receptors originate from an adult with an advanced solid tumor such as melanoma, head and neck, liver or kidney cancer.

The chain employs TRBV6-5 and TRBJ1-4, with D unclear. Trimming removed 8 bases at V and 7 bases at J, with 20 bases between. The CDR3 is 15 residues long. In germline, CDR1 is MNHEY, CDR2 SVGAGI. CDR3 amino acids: CASPDLRRESEKLFF. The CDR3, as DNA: TGTGCCAGCCCAGATCTGCGGAGGGAAAGTGAAAAACTGTTTTTT.

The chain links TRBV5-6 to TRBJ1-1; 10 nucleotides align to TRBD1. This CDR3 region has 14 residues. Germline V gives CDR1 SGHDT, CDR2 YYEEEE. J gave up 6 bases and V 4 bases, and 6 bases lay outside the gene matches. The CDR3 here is CASSPGTGVPEAFF. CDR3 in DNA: TGTGCCAGCAGCCCCGGGACAGGGGTCCCTGAAGCTTTCTTT.

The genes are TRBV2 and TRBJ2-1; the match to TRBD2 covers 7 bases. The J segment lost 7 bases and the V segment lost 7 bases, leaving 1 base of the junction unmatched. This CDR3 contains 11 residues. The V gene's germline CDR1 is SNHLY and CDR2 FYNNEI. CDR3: CASMGGNEQFF. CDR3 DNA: TGTGCCAGCATGGGGGGGAATGAGCAGTTCTTC.

CDR3 sequence (DNA): TGTGCCAGCAGCCCGCTCCACACTGAAGCTTTCTTT. Its translation is CASSPLHTEAFF. The gene calls are TRBV7-6 and TRBJ1-1, with D hard to call. V lost 5 bases, J lost 3 bases, and 7 bases lay in between. CDR1 and CDR2 (germline): SGHVS, FNYEAQ. The CDR3 is 12 residues long. The whole variable domain, remainder taken from reference TRBV7-6 and TRBJ1-1, is GAGVSQSPRYKVTKRGQDVALRCDPISGHVSLYWYRQALGQGPEFLTYFNYEAQQDKSGLPNDRFSAERPEGSISTLTIQRTEQRDSAMYRCASSPLHTEAFFGQGTRLTVV.

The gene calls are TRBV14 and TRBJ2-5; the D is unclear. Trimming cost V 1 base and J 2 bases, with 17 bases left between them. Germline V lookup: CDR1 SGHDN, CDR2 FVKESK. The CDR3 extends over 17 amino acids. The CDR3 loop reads CASSQAGRFTNQETQYF. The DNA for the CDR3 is TGTGCCAGCAGCCAAGCCGGCCGCTTTACCAATCAAGAGACCCAGTACTTC.

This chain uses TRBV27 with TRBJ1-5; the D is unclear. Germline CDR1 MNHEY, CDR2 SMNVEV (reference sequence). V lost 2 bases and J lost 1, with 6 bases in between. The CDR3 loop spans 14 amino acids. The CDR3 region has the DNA TGTGCCAGCAGTTTAAGGAGCAGCAATCAGCCCCAGCATTTT. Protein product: CASSLRSSNQPQHF.

CDR3 nucleotide sequence: TGTGCCAGCAGCTTGGGCCACTACAGGGTTTATGGCTACACCTTC. Translation gives CASSLGHYRVYGYTF. This chain joins TRBV5-6 and TRBJ1-2, with a possible D match to TRBD1 (6 bases). V lost 0 bases to trimming and J lost 5 bases, with 14 bases between them. The CDR3 contains 15 residues. Germline V gene data show CDR1 as SGHDT and CDR2 as YYEEEE.

The CDR3 loop is CASRAERGVGQPQHF. The CDR3 DNA reads as TGTGCCAGCAGGGCCGAAAGGGGGGTTGGTCAGCCCCAGCATTTT. V is TRBV6-6 and J is TRBJ1-5, with a possible D match to TRBD1 (6 bases). The CDR3 contains 15 residues. Trimming pared 6 bases from V and 6 bases from J, leaving 18 bases between. The germline V gene encodes CDR1 MNHNY and CDR2 SVGAGI (reference sequence).

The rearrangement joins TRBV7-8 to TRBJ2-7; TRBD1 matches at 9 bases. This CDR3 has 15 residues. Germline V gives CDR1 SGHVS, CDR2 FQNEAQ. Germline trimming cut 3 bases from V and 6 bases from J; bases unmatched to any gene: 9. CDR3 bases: TGTGCCAGCAGCTTCATGACACAGGGGGCGGGCGAGCAGTACTTC. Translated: CASSFMTQGAGEQYF.

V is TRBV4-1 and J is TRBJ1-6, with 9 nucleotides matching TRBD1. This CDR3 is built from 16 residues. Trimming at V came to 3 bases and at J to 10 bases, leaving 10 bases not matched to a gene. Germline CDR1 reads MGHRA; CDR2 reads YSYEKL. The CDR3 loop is CASSQDPGTGLSPLHF. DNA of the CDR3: TGCGCCAGCAGCCAGGACCCCGGGACAGGGCTCTCACCCCTCCACTTT.

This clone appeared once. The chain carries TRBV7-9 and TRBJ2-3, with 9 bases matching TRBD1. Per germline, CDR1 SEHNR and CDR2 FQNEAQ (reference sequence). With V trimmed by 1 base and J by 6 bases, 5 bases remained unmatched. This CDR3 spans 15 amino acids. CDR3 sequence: CASSLVDRGGDTQYF. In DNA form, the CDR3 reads TGTGCCAGCAGCTTAGTTGACAGGGGGGGCGATACGCAGTATTTT.

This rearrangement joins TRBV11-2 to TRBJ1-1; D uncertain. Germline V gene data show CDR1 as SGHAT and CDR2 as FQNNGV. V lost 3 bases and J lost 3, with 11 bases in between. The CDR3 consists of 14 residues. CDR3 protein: CASSFSSEHTEAFF. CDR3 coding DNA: TGTGCCAGCAGCTTTTCCTCGGAGCACACTGAAGCTTTCTTT. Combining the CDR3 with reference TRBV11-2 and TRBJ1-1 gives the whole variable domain EAGVAQSPRYKIIEKRQSVAFWCNPISGHATLYWYQQILGQGPKLLIQFQNNGVVDDSQLPKDRFSAERLKGVDSTLKIQPAKLEDSAVYLCASSFSSEHTEAFFGQGTRLTVV.

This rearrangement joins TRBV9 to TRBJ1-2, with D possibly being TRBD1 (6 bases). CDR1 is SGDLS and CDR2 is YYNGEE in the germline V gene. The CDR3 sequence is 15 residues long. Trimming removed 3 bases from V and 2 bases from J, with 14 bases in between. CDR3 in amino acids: CASSAWGAVNYGYTF. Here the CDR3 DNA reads TGTGCCAGCAGCGCATGGGGGGCCGTCAACTATGGCTACACCTTC. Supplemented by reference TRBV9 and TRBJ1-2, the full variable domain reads DSGVTQTPKHLITATGQRVTLRCSPRSGDLSVYWYQQSLDQGLQFLIQYYNGEERAKGNILERFSAQQFPDLHSELNLSSLELGDSALYFCASSAWGAVNYGYTFGSGTRLTVV.

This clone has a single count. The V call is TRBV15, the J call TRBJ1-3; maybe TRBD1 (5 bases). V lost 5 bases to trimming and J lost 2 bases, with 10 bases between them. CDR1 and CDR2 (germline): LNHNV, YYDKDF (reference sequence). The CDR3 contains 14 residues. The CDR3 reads CATSPGIAGNTIYF. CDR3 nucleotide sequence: TGTGCCACCAGCCCAGGGATTGCTGGAAACACCATATATTTT.

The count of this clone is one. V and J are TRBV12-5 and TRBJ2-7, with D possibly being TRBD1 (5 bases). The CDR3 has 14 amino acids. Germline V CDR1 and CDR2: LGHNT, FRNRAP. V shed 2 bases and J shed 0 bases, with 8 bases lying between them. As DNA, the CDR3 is TGTGCTAGTGGTTTGACAGACAGCTCCTACGAGCAGTACTTC. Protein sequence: CASGLTDSSYEQYF. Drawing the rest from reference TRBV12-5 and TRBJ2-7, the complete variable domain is DARVTQTPRHKVTEMGQEVTMRCQPILGHNTVFWYRQTMMQGLELLAYFRNRAPLDDSGMPKDRFSAEMPDATLATLKIQPSEPRDSAVYFCASGLTDSSYEQYFGPGTRLTVT.

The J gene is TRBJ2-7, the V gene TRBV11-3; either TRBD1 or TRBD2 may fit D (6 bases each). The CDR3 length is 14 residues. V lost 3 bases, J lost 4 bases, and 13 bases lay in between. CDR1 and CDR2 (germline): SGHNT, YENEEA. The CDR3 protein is CASSFPTGGYEQYF. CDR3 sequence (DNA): TGTGCCAGCAGCTTCCCGACAGGAGGGTACGAGCAGTACTTC. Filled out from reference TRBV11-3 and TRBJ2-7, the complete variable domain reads EAGVVQSPRYKIIEKKQPVAFWCNPISGHNTLYWYLQNLGQGPELLIRYENEEAVDDSQLPKDRFSAERLKGVDSTLKIQPAELGDSAVYLCASSFPTGGYEQYFGPGTRLTVT.

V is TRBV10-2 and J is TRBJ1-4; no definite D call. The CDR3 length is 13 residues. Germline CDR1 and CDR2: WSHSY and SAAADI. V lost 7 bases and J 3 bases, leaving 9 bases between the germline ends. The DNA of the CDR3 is TGCGCCAGCAAAGGGTTGGCTAATGAAAAACTGTTTTTT. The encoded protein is CASKGLANEKLFF.

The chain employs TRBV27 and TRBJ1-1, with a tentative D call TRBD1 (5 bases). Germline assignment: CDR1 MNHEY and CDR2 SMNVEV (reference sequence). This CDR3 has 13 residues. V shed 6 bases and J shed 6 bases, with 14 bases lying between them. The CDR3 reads CASSFVLGAEAFF. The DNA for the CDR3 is TGTGCCAGCAGCTTTGTTCTGGGGGCTGAAGCTTTCTTT.

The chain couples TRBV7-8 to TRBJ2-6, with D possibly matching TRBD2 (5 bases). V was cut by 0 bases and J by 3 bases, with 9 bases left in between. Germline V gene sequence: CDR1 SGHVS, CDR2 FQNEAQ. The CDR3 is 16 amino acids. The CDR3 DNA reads TGTGCCAGCAGCTTAGCGCCGGGGAGTGGGGCCAACGTCCTGACTTTC. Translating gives CASSLAPGSGANVLTF.

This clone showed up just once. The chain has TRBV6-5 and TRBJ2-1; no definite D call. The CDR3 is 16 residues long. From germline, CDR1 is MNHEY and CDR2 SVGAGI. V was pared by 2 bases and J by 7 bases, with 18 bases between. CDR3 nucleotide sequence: TGTGCCAGCAGTTACAAGAGCTTCGGATATGGGAATGAGCAGTTCTTC. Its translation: CASSYKSFGYGNEQFF.

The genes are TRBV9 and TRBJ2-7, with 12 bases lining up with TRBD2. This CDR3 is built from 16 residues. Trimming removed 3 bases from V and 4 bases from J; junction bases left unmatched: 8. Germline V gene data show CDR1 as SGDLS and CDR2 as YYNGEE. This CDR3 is CASSAMRTSGAYEQYF. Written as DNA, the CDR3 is TGTGCCAGCAGCGCCATGAGGACTAGCGGGGCTTACGAGCAGTACTTC.

Here the CDR3 DNA reads TGTGCCAGCAGCGACGGGGGTGGCTACACCTTC. Protein sequence: CASSDGGGYTF. The chain employs TRBV9 and TRBJ1-2; tentative D call: TRBD1 (5 bases). Germline V gene lookup returns CDR1 SGDLS and CDR2 YYNGEE. This CDR3 contains 11 residues. Trimming pared 3 bases from V and 7 bases from J, leaving 7 bases between.

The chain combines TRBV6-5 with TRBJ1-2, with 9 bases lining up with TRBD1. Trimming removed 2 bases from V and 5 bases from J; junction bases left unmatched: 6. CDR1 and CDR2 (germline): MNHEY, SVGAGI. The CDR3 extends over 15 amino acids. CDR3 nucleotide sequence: TGTGCCAGCAGTTACGGGACAGGGAGTCCTTATGGCTACACCTTC. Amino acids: CASSYGTGSPYGYTF.

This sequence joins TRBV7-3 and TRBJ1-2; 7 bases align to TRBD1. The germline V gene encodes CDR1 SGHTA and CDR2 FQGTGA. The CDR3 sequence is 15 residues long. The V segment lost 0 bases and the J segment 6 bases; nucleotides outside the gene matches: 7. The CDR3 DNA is TGTGCCAGCAGCTTAACGTTAGGGGACAGCGATGGCTACACCTTC. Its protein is CASSLTLGDSDGYTF.

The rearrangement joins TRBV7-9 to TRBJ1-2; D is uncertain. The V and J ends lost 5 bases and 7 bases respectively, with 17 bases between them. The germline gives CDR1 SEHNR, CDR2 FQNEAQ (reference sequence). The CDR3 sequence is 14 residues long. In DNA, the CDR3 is TGTGCCAGCAGCGAGGCCCTTCTCCGGACTGGCTACACCTTC. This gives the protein CASSEALLRTGYTF.

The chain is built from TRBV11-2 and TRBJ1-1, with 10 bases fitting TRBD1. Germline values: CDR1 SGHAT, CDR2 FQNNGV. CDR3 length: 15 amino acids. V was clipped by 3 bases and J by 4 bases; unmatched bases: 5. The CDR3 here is CASSFWDRGPTEAFF. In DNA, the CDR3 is TGTGCCAGCAGCTTCTGGGACAGGGGCCCCACTGAAGCTTTCTTT.

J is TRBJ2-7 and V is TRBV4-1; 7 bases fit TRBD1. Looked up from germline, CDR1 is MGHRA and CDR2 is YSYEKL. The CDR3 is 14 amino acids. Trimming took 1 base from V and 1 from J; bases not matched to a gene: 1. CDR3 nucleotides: TGCGCCAGCAGCCAAGGACAGGGTTCCTACGAGCAGTACTTC. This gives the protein CASSQGQGSYEQYF.

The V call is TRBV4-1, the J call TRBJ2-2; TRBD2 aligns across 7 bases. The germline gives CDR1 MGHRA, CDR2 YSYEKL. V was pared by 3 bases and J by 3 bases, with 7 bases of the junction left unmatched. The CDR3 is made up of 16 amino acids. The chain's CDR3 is CASSHIGGGDTGELFF. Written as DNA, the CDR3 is TGCGCCAGCAGCCACATCGGCGGGGGTGACACCGGGGAGCTGTTTTTT.

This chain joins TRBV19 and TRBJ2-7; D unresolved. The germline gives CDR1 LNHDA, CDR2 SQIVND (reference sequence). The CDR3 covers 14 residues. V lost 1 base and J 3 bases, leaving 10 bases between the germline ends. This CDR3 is CASSIVEGIYEQYF. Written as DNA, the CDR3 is TGTGCCAGTAGTATAGTCGAAGGGATCTACGAGCAGTACTTC.

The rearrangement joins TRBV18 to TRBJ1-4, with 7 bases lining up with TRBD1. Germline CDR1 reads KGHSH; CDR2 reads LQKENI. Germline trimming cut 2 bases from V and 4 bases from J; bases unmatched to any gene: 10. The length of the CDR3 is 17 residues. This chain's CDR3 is CASSPTRWGQNNEKLFF. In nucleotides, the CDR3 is TGTGCCAGCTCACCAACCCGGTGGGGACAGAATAATGAAAAACTGTTTTTT.

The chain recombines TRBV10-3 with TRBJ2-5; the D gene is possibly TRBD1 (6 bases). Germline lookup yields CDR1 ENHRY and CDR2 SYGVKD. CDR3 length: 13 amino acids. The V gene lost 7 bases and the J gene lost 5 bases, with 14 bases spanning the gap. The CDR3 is CAITARGGETQYF. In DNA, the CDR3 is TGTGCCATCACAGCCAGGGGCGGCGAGACCCAGTACTTC.

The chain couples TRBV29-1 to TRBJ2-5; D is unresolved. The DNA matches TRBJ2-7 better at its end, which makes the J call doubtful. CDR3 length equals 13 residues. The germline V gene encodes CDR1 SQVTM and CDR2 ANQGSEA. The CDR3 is CSVEYAAAYEQYF. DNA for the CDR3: TGCAGCGTTGAATACGCGGCAGCCTACGAGCAGTACTTC.